This T cell receptor beta chain is from a study of blood T cell repertoires in COVID-19. Libraries were prepared by immunoSEQ multiplex PCR; TCRdb keeps only in-frame clonotypes and omits some of them. The data hold around 300,000 clones, with 75% to 90% observed a single time. This sequence originates from a woman aged 50 to 65 with COVID-19, enrolled during active disease. The specimen was peripheral blood.

CDR3 nucleotides: TGCGCCAGCAGCTATACCGGACAGCGGACTGAAGCTTTCTTT. It encodes CASSYTGQRTEAFF. The V call is TRBV5-1, the J call TRBJ1-1; tentative D call: TRBD1 (6 bases). The CDR3 loop spans 14 amino acids. Germline-derived CDR1 and CDR2 are SGHRS and YFSETQ. V was pared by 3 bases and J by 5 bases, with 14 bases between.